These T cell receptor beta chains were read from a single sample in a study of blood T cells in healthy people across ages. In TCRdb, the 5' RACE reads were re-called with MiXCR into one record per CDR3 protein. This table holds more than 700,000 distinct CDR3 sequences, roughly 50% found once. Material for sequencing was blood. These TCRs come from a man aged 80 or over in good health. CDR3s include the opening cysteine and the closing phenylalanine or tryptophan. The order of the fields is V gene, D gene, clone size, J gene, CDR3 DNA, CDR3 protein. A D gene is named only where the DNA matches it firmly. Clone size is stated in some rows and not others, as once, few, many or a class when expanded.

TRBV4-1	NA	few	TRBJ1-5	TGCGCCAGCAGCCAAGGTGAAACAGGGCGGCAGCCCCAGCATTTT	CASSQGETGRQPQHF
TRBV6-5	NA	NA	TRBJ2-3	TGTGCCAGCAGTCCCCTAGAGGGAGGAGTAGATACGCAGTATTTT	CASSPLEGGVDTQYF
TRBV9	NA	NA	TRBJ2-7	TGTGCCAGCAGCGTAGAGGTGGGAAGCTCCTACGAGCAGTACTTC	CASSVEVGSSYEQYF
TRBV7-9	NA	NA	TRBJ2-5	TGTGCCAGCAGCTTACAGGCCCGGGACTCTCCGGGAGAGACCCAGTACTTC	CASSLQARDSPGETQYF
TRBV7-9	TRBD2	NA	TRBJ2-5	TGTGCCAGCAGCAGACTAGCGGGGCCTTGGGAGACCCAGTACTTC	CASSRLAGPWETQYF
TRBV12-3/TRBV12-4	NA	NA	TRBJ1-1	TGTGCCAGCACGAGCTCCGGGGGGTACACTGAAGCTTTCTTT	CASTSSGGYTEAFF
TRBV20-1	NA	NA	TRBJ1-4	TGCAGTGCTTCCGAGCCAGGGTCCCATGAAAAACTGTTTTTT	CSASEPGSHEKLFF
TRBV12-3/TRBV12-4	NA	NA	TRBJ1-2	TGTGCCAGCAGTTTGCCCCCGGAGGACTATGGCTACACCTTC	CASSLPPEDYGYTF
TRBV29-1	NA	few	TRBJ2-1	TGCAGCGTTGGGAGACCGACCGGATCCTACAATGAGCAGTTCTTC	CSVGRPTGSYNEQFF
TRBV5-1	TRBD2	NA	TRBJ2-5	TGCGCCAGCAGCTCCGGGACTAGCGGATACAATGAGCAGTACTTC	CASSSGTSGYNEQYF